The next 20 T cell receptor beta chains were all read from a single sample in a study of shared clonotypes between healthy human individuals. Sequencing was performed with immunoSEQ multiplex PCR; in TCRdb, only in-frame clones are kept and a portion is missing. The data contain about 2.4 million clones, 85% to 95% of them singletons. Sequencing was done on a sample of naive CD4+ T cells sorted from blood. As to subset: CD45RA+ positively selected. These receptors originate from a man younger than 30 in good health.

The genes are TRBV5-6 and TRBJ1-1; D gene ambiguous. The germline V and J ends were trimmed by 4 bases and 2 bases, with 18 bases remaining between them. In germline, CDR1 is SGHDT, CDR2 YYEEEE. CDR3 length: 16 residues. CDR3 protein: CASSRVGGQANTEAFF. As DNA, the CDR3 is TGTGCCAGCAGCCGCGTCGGTGGTCAGGCAAACACTGAAGCTTTCTTT.

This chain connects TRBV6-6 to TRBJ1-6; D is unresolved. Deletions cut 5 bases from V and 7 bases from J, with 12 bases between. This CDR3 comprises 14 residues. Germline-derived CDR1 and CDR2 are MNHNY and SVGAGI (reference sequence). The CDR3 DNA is TGTGCCAGCAGTGTAAGCCAGGAAAATTCACCCCTCCACTTT. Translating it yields CASSVSQENSPLHF.

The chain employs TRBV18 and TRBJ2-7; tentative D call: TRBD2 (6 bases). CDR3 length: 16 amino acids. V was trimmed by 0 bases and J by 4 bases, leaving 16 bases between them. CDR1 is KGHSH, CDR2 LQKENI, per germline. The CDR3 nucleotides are TGTGCCAGCTCACCACCAGAGGGGCCGGAGGGGTACGAGCAGTACTTC. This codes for CASSPPEGPEGYEQYF.

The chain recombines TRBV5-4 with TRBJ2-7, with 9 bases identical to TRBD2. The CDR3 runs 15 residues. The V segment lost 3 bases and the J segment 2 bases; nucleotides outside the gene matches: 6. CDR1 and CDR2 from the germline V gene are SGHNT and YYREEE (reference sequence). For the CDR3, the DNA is TGTGCCAGCAGCTCCCTCGTAGCGGGAGCCTACGAGCAGTACTTC. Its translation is CASSSLVAGAYEQYF. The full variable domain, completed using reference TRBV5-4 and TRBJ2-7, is ETGVTQSPTHLIKTRGQQVTLRCSSQSGHNTVSWYQQALGQGPQFIFQYYREEENGRGNFPPRFSGLQFPNYSSELNVNALELDDSALYLCASSSLVAGAYEQYFGPGTRLTVT.

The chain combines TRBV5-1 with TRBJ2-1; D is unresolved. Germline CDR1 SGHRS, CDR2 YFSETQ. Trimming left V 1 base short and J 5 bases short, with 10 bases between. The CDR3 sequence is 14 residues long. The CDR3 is CASSLREYNNEQFF. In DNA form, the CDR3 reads TGCGCCAGCAGCTTGAGAGAATACAACAATGAGCAGTTCTTC.

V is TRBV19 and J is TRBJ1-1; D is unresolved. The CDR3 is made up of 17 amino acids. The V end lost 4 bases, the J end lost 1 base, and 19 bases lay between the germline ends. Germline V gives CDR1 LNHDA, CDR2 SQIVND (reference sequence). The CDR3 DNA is TGTGCCAGTAGTAGAGCGGGGAACCCTCAAACGAACACTGAAGCTTTCTTT. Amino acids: CASSRAGNPQTNTEAFF.

The CDR3 loop reads CAWSDRGQGSPEAFF. As DNA, the CDR3 is TGTGCCTGGAGTGACCGGGGACAGGGGAGCCCTGAAGCTTTCTTT. The chain has TRBV30 and TRBJ1-1; 10 bases fit TRBD1. The junction had 8 bases not matched to a gene; V was cut back by 1 base and J by 6 bases. CDR3 length equals 15 residues. The germline CDR1 and CDR2 sequences are GTSNPN and SVGIG (reference sequence).

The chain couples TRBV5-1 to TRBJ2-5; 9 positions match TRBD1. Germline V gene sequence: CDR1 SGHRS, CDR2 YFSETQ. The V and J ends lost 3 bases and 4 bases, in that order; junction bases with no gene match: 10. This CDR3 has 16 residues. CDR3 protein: CASSSEGQGTAETQYF. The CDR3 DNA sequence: TGCGCCAGCAGCTCTGAAGGACAGGGGACGGCAGAGACCCAGTACTTC.

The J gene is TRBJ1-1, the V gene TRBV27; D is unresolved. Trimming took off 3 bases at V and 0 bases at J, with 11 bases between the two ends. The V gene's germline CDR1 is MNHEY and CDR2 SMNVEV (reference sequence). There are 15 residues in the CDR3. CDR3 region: CASSFSFAMNTEAFF. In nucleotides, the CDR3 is TGTGCCAGCAGTTTTTCTTTCGCAATGAACACTGAAGCTTTCTTT.

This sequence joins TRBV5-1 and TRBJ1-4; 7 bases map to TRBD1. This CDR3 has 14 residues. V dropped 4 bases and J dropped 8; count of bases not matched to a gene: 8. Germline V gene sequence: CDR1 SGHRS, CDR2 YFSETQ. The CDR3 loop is CASSAGQEGEKLFF. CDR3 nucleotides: TGCGCCAGCAGCGCCGGACAGGAGGGGGAAAAACTGTTTTTT.

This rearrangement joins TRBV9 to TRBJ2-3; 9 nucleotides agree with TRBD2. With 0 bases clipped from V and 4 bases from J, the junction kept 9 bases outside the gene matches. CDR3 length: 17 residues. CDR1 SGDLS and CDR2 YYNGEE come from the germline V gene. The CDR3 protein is CASSVDHSGSIADTQYF. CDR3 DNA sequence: TGTGCCAGCAGCGTAGATCATAGCGGGAGTATCGCAGATACGCAGTATTTT.

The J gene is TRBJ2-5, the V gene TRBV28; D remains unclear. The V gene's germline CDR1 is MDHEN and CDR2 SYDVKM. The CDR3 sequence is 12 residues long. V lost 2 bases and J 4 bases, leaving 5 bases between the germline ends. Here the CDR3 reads CASSLVRETQYF. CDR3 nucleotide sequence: TGTGCCAGCAGTTTAGTGAGAGAGACCCAGTACTTC.

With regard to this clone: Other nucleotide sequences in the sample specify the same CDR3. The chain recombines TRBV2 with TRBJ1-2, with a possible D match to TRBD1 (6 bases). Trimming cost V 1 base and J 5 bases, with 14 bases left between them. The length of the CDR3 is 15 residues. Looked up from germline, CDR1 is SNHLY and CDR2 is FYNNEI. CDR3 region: CASSEGRGARYGYTF. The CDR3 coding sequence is TGTGCCAGCAGTGAAGGTCGGGGGGCGCGTTATGGCTACACCTTC.

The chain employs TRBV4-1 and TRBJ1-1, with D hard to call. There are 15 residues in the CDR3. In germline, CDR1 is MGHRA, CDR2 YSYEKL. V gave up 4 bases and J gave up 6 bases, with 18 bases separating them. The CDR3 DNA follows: TGCGCCAGCAGCCCAGTGGACCGGGATAACCCTGAAGCTTTCTTT. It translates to CASSPVDRDNPEAFF.

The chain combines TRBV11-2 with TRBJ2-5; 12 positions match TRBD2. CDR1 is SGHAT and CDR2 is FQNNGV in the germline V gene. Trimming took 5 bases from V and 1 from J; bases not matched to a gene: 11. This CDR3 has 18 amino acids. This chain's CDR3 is CASSVQRSGLAGQETQYF. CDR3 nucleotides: TGTGCCAGCAGCGTCCAGCGGTCGGGACTAGCGGGCCAAGAGACCCAGTACTTC.

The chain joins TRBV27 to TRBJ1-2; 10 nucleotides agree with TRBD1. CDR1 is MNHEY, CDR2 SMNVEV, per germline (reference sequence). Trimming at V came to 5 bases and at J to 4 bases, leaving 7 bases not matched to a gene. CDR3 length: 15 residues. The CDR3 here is CASSRRQGAGYGYTF. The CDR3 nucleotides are TGTGCCAGCAGTCGGCGACAGGGGGCGGGCTATGGCTACACCTTC.

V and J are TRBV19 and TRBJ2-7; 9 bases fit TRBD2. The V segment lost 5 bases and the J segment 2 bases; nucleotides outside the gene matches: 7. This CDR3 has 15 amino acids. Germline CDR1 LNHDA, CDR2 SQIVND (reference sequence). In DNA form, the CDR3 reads TGTGCCAGTAGTCTGTCTAGCGGGGAAGCCTACGAGCAGTACTTC. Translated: CASSLSSGEAYEQYF.

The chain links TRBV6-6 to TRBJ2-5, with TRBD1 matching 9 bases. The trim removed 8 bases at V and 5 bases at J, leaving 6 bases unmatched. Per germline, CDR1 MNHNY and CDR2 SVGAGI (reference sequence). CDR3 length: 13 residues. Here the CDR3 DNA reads TGTGCCAGCCAAACAGGGGGCAGGGAGACCCAGTACTTC. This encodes CASQTGGRETQYF.

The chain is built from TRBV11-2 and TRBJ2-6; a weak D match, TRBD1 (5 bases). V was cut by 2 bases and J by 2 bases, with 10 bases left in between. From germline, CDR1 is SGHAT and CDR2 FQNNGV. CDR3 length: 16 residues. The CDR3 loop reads CASSLSRGTGANVLTF. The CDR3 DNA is TGTGCCAGCAGCTTATCTAGGGGAACTGGGGCCAACGTCCTGACTTTC.

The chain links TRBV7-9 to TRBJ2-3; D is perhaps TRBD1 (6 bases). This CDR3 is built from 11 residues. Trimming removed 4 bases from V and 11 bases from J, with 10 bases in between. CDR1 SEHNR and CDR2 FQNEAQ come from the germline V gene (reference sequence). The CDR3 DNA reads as TGTGCCAGCAGCTCCAAGGACAGGCAGTATTTT. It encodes CASSSKDRQYF.